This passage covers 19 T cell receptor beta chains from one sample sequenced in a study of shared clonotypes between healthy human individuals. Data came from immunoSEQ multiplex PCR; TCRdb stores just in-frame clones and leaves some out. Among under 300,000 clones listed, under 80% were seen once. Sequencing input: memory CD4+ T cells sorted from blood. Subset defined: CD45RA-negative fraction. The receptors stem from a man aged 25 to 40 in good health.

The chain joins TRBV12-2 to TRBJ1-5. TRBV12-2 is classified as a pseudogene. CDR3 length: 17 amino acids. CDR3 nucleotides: TGTGCAAGTCGCTTAGTAAATTGCCCCAATTACAATCAGCCCCAGCATTTT. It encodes CASRLVNCPNYNQPQHF.

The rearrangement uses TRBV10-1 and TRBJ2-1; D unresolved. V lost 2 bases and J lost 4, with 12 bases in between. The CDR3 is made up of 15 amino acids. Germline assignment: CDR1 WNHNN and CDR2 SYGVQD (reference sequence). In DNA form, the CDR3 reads TGCGCCAGCAGTGAGGTGTTAGGTGGGTACAATGAGCAGTTCTTC. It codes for CASSEVLGGYNEQFF.

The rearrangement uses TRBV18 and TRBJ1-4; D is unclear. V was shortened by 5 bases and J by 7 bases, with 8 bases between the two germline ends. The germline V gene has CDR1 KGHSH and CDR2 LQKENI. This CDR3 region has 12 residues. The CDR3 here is CASSFDGEKLFF. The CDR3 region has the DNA TGTGCCAGCTCATTCGACGGTGAAAAACTGTTTTTT.

CDR3 bases: TGTGCCAGCAGTAAGACAGGGGGGTTTGGGGCCAACGTCCTGACTTTC. Translation gives CASSKTGGFGANVLTF. This chain connects TRBV6-6 to TRBJ2-6, with 9 bases that match TRBD1. The V and J ends lost 5 bases and 3 bases, in that order; junction bases with no gene match: 5. The CDR3 is 16 residues long. The V gene's germline CDR1 is MNHNY and CDR2 SVGAGI (reference sequence).

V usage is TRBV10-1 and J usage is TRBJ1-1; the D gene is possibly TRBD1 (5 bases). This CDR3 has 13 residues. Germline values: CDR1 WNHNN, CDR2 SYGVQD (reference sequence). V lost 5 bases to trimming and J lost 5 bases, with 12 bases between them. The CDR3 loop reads CASSYGAQTEAFF. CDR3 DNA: TGCGCCAGCAGTTACGGGGCACAGACTGAAGCTTTCTTT.

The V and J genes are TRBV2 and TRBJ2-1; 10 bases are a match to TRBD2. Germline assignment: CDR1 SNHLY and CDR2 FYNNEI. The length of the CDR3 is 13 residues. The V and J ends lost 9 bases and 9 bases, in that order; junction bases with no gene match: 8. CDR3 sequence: CARSVAGGTEQFF. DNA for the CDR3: TGTGCCAGGTCTGTAGCGGGAGGCACTGAGCAGTTCTTC.

The CDR3 nucleotides read TGTGCCAGCAGTTCGAGCGGGACCCTCTCCTACGAGCAGTACTTC. Translated: CASSSSGTLSYEQYF. The chain couples TRBV5-5 to TRBJ2-7; 7 bases agree with TRBD2. The germline V gene encodes CDR1 SGHKS and CDR2 YYEKEE (reference sequence). Trimming at V came to 5 bases and at J to 0 bases, leaving 8 bases not matched to a gene. This CDR3 contains 15 residues.

The CDR3 loop reads CASSDRRDVRGYTF. Here the CDR3 DNA reads TGTGCCAGCAGTGATCGGAGGGATGTTCGGGGCTACACCTTC. This sequence joins TRBV2 and TRBJ1-2, with D uncertain. CDR1 is SNHLY, CDR2 FYNNEI, per germline. Deletions cut 3 bases from V and 8 bases from J, with 16 bases between. This CDR3 contains 14 residues.

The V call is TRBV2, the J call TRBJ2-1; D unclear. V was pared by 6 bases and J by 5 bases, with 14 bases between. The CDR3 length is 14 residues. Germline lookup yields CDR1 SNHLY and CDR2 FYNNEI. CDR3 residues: CASRTFPTNNEQFF. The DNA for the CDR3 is TGTGCCAGCAGAACGTTCCCGACCAACAATGAGCAGTTCTTC.

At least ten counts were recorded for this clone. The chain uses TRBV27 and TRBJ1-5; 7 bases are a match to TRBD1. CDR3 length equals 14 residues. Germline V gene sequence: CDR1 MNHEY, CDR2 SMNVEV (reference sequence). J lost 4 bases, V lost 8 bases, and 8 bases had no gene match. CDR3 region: CASHPGQVNQPQHF. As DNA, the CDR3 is TGTGCCAGCCACCCCGGACAGGTTAATCAGCCCCAGCATTTT.

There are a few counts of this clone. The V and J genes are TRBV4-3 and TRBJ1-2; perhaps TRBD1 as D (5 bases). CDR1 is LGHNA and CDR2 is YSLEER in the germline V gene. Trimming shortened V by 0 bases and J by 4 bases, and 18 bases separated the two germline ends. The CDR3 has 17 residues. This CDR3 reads CASSQDLVDSSGYGYTF. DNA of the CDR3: TGCGCCAGCAGCCAAGATCTGGTCGACAGTTCCGGCTATGGCTACACCTTC.

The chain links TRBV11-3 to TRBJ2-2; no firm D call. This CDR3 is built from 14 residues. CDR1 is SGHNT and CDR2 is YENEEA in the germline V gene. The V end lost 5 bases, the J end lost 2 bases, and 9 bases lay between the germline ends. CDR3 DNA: TGTGCCAGCAGCCCCGACCCCAACACCGGGGAGCTGTTTTTT. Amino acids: CASSPDPNTGELFF.

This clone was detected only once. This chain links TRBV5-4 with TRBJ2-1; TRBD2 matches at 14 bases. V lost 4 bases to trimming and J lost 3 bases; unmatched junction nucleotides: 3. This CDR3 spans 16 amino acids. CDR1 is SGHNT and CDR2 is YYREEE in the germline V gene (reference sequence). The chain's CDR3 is CASSTGTSGGYNEQFF. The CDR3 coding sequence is TGTGCCAGCAGCACCGGGACTAGCGGGGGCTACAATGAGCAGTTCTTC.

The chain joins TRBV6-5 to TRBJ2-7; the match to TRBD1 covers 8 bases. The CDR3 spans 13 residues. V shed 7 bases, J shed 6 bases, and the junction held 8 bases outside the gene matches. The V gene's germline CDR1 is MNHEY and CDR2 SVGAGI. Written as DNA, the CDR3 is TGTGCCAGCACCCACAAACAGGGGGGCGAGCAGTACTTC. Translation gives CASTHKQGGEQYF.

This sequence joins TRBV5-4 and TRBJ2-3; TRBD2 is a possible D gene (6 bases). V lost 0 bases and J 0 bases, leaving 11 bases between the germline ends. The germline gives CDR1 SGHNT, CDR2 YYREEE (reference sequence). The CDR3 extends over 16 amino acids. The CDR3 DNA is TGTGCCAGCAGCTTGGGGCTAGCGCGAAGCACAGATACGCAGTATTTT. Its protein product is CASSLGLARSTDTQYF. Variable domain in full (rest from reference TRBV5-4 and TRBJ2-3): ETGVTQSPTHLIKTRGQQVTLRCSSQSGHNTVSWYQQALGQGPQFIFQYYREEENGRGNFPPRFSGLQFPNYSSELNVNALELDDSALYLCASSLGLARSTDTQYFGPGTRLTVL.

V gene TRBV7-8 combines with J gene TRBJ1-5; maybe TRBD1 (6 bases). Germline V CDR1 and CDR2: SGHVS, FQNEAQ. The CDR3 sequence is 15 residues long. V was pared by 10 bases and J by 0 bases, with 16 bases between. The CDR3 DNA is TGTGCCACCCACCAGGACAGCTATAGCAATCAGCCCCAGCATTTT. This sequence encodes CATHQDSYSNQPQHF.

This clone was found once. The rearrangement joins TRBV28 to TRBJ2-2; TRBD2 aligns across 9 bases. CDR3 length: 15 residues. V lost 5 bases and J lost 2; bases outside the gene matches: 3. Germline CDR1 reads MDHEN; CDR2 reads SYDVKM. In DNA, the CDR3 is TGTGCCAGCAGTCCTAGCGGGGTCAACACCGGGGAGCTGTTTTTT. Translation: CASSPSGVNTGELFF.

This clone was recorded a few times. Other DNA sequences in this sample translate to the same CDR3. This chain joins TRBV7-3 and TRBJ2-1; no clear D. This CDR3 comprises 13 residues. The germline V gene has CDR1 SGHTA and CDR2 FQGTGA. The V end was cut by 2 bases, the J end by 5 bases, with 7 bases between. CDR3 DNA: TGTGCCAGCAGCTTAGGCCAGAACAATGAGCAGTTCTTC. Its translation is CASSLGQNNEQFF. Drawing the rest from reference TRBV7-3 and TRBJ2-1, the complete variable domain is GAGVSQTPSNKVTEKGKYVELRCDPISGHTALYWYRQSLGQGPEFLIYFQGTGAADDSGLPNDRFFAVRPEGSVSTLKIQRTERGDSAVYLCASSLGQNNEQFFGPGTRLTVL.

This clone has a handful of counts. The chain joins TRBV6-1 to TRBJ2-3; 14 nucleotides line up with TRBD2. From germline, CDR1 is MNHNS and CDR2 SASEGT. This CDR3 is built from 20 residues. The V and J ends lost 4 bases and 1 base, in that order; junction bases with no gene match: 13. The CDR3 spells CASSGGLAGVRAGGTDTQYF. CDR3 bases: TGTGCCAGCAGTGGGGGACTAGCGGGAGTACGAGCCGGGGGCACAGATACGCAGTATTTT.